The sequence of this TCR beta chain was determined in a study of Graves' ophthalmopathy and Graves' hyperthyroidism. Overall study findings and caveats: Most thyroid-expanded clonotypes exceeding 0.001 frequency were also found in blood. This model predicted ophthalmopathy progression (sensitivity 70% to 71%, specificity around 72%).

This clonotype appeared many times. What it binds is not known. Exclusion criteria comprised other autoimmune diseases, uncontrolled infections, pregnancy or lactation in patients. Amplification of TCR beta CDR3 regions used RNA transcripts. A first-round RT-PCR used HTBI primers, followed by a second-round multiplex PCR. MiXCR was run by TCRdb on the multiplex PCR reads, yielding one entry per CDR3 protein. The table records about 660,000 distinct CDR3 sequences, just over 40% of them present only once. The ends were cut back, 5 bases at V and 7 bases at J, with 12 bases in the middle. CDR3 length equals 13 residues. Germline assignment: CDR1 SGHTA and CDR2 FQGNSA.

The clonotype originates from an adult man with Graves' ophthalmopathy. The chain has TRBV7-2 and TRBJ1-5, with D uncertain. Sequenced input: peripheral blood. Here the CDR3 DNA reads TGTGCCAGCAGCGAAAAAACGGGGCAGCCCCAGCATTTT. This translates into CASSEKTGQPQHF. The full variable domain, completed using reference TRBV7-2 and TRBJ1-5, is GAGVSQSPSNKVTEKGKDVELRCDPISGHTALYWYRQSLGQGLEFLIYFQGNSAPDKSGLPSDRFSAERTGGSVSTLTIQRTQQEDSAVYLCASSEKTGQPQHFGDGTRLSIL.